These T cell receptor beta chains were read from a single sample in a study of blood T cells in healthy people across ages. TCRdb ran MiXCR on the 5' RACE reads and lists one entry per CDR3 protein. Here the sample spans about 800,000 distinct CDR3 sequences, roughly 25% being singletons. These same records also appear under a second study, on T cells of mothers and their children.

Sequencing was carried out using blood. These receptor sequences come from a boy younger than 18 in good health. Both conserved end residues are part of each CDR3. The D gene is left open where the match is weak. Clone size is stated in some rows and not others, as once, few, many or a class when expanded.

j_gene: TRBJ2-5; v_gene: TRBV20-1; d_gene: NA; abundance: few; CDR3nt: TGCAGTGCTACGAGACGGGAGCGGCAAGAGACCCAGTACTTC; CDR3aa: CSATRRERQETQYF
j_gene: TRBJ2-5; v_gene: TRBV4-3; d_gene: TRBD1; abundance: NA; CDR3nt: TGCGCCAGCAGCCACGGGACAGGGAAAGAGACCCAGTACTTC; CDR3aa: CASSHGTGKETQYF
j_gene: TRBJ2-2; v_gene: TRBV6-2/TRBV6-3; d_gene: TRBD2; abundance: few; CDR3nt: TGTGCCAGCTTGCTAGCGGGAGTCCCCGGGGAGCTGTTTTTT; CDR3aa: CASLLAGVPGELFF
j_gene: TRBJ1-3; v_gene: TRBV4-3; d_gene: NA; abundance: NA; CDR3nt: TGCGCCAGCAGCCAAGAGGGGTCCAGCTCTGGAAACACCATATATTTT; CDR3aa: CASSQEGSSSGNTIYF
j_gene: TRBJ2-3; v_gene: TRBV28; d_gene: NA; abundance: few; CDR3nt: TGTGCCAGCAGTTCCCTAGGCGGGGCAGATACGCAGTATTTT; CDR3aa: CASSSLGGADTQYF
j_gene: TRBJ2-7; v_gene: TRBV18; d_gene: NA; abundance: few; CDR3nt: TGTGCCAGCTCACGCCGGACAACCTACGAGCAGTACTTC; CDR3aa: CASSRRTTYEQYF
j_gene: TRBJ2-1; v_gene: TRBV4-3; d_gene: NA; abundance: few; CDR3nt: TGCGCCAGCAGCCAGTCCTCCTCGGGGGGCGGTTACAATGAGCAGTTCTTC; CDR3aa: CASSQSSSGGGYNEQFF
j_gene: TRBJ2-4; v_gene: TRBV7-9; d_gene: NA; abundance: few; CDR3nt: TGTGCCAGCAGCCCGATCCAGGTGGGGCCCAAAAACATTCAGTACTTC; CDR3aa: CASSPIQVGPKNIQYF
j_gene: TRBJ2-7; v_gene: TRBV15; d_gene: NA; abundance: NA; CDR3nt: TGTGCCACCAGCAGCAGTTACCCAGGGGACGAGCAGTACTTC; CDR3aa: CATSSSYPGDEQYF
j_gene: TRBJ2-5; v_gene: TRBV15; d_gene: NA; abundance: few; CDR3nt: TGTGCCACCAGCAGAGCTAGGGATTCGAGAGACCTTCGGGGCCGCCAGTACTTC; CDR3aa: CATSRARDSRDLRGRQYF
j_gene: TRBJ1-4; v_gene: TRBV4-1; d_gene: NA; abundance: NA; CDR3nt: TGCGCCAGCAGCCAAGAGCCTGGTTGGGACGCCACTAATGAAAAACTGTTTTTT; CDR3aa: CASSQEPGWDATNEKLFF
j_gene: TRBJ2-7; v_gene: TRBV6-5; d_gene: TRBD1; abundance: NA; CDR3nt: TGTGCCAGCAGTTACTCGGGCAGGGGGCAAAAAAACGAGCAGTACTTC; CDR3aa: CASSYSGRGQKNEQYF
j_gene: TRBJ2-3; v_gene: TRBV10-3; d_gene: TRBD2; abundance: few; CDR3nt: TGTGCCATCAGTGCACCGGGACTAGCGGGCTTCACAGATACGCAGTATTTT; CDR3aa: CAISAPGLAGFTDTQYF
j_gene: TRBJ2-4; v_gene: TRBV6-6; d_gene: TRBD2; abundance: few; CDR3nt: TGTGCCAGCAGTTCCGGGGGGGTAGCCAAAAACATTCAGTACTTC; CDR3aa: CASSSGGVAKNIQYF
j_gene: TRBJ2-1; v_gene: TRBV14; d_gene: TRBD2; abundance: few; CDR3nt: TGTGCCAGCAGCCACGGACTAGCGGGAGATGAGCAGTTCTTC; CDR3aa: CASSHGLAGDEQFF
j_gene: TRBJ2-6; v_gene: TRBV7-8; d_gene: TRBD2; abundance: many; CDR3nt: TGTGCCAGCAGCGTACTAGCGGTGCGCTCTGGGGCCAACGTCCTGACTTTC; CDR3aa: CASSVLAVRSGANVLTF
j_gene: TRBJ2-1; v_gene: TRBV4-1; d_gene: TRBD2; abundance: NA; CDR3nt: TGCGCCAGCAGTCGGACTAGCGGGGGGAGTTATGAGCAGTTCTTC; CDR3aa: CASSRTSGGSYEQFF
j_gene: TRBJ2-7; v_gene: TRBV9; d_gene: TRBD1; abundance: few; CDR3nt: TGTGCCAGCAGCGCCCGGGACAGGGGATTCTACGAGCAGTACTTC; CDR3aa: CASSARDRGFYEQYF
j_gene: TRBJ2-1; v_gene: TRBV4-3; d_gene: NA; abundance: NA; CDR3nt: TGCGCCAGCAGCCAAGGTCCGGGAGCCTCCTACAATGAGCAGTTCTTC; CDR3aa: CASSQGPGASYNEQFF